The clone carrying this T cell receptor (beta chain) appeared many times. Its antigen is still unknown. Researchers took RNA transcripts and amplified the TCR beta CDR3 regions from them. HTBI primers were the set used in a first-round RT-PCR of the TCR CDR3. TCRdb itself ran the multiplex PCR reads through MiXCR, one entry per CDR3 protein. The table includes 360,000 or so distinct CDR3 sequences, approximately 18% detected once. Uncontrolled infection, other autoimmune disease, pregnancy and lactation each barred patients from inclusion. Diagnostic assessment was based on clinical symptoms, serum thyroxine and TRAb, thyroid ultrasound and orbital computed tomography. This sample is drawn from a study of T cells in Graves' hyperthyroidism and ophthalmopathy. Study conclusions and caveats: Most expanded thyroid clonotypes above 0.001 recurred in blood.

This CDR3 has 12 residues. V gave up 6 bases and J gave up 3 bases, with 9 bases separating them. Germline values: CDR1 SEHNR, CDR2 FQNEAQ (reference sequence). The TCR originated in a middle-aged woman with Graves' ophthalmopathy. This sequence joins TRBV7-9 and TRBJ2-7; D not certain. Sequencing used blood. The CDR3 spells CASSKGFYEQYF. CDR3 bases: TGTGCCAGCAGTAAAGGGTTCTACGAGCAGTACTTC.